The TCR beta chain under discussion was sequenced for a study of T cells in Graves' hyperthyroidism and ophthalmopathy. TCR beta CDR3 sequences were amplified from RNA transcripts. An initial round of RT-PCR targeting the TCR CDR3 relied on the HTBI primer set. TCRdb processed the multiplex PCR reads anew with MiXCR; each CDR3 protein has one entry. The data hold 300,000 to 400,000 distinct CDR3 sequences, with approximately 15% observed a single time. This clonotype was counted ten times or more. V was clipped by 1 base and J by 6 bases, with 17 bases between them. This CDR3 region has 16 residues. Germline V gene lookup returns CDR1 KGHSH and CDR2 LQKENI.

This chain joins TRBV18 and TRBJ2-3; D perhaps matches TRBD2 (5 bases). The sequence derives from a woman aged 55-70 years with Graves' hyperthyroidism. The source material was blood. CDR3 nucleotide sequence: TGTGCCAGCTCACCACTCCAGCGGTCGGAGAAGGATACGCAGTATTTT. Translating it yields CASSPLQRSEKDTQYF.